The sequence of this T cell receptor (beta chain) was determined in a study of blood T cell repertoires in COVID-19. In the study overall: The United States, Italy and Spain were the sources of the acute and convalescent COVID-19 samples. T cells, B-cell-depleted T cells, or PBMCs provided the cDNA or gDNA that served as material.

Source study methods: By means of reference gene primer amplification, nucleated cell counts were estimated. The data were produced by immunoSEQ multiplex PCR, yet TCRdb's version contains in-frame clones alone and is incomplete. For V, J and clone size, that table is used; D and trimming come from the DNA. The table records fewer than 350,000 clones, approximately 88% of them present only once. This CDR3 is 17 amino acids long. Germline V gene data show CDR1 as SGDLS and CDR2 as YYNGEE. V shed 0 bases, J shed 8 bases, and the junction held 9 bases outside the gene matches. Seattle patient enrollment occurred during active infection, with longitudinal follow-up thereafter.

V is TRBV9 and J is TRBJ1-6; 9 nucleotides line up with TRBD1. The source material was peripheral blood. This TCR was sampled from a woman in her twenties or thirties with COVID-19, enrolled during active disease. The CDR3 sequence: CASSVGPGQGPDSPLHF. CDR3 DNA: TGTGCCAGCAGCGTAGGCCCTGGACAGGGGCCGGATTCACCCCTCCACTTT.